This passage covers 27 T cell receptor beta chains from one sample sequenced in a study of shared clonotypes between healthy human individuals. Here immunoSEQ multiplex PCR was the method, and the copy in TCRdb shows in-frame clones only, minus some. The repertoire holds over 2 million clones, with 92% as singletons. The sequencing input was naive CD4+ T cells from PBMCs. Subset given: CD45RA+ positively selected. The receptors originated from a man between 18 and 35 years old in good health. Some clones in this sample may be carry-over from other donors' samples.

The DNA of the CDR3 is TGCGCCAGCAGCGAGGGGACTAGCGGTAGGGAGACCCAGTACTTC. It yields the protein CASSEGTSGRETQYF. V gene TRBV5-1 combines with J gene TRBJ2-5, with 11 bases lining up with TRBD2. Trimming cost V 4 bases and J 5 bases; bases outside gene matches: 7. The CDR3 is 15 residues long. Germline lookup yields CDR1 SGHRS and CDR2 YFSETQ.

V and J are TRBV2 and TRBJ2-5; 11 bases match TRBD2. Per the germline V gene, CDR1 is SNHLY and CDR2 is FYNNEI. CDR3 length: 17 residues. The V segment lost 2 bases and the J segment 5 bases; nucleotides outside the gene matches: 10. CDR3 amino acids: CASSERTSGSIPETQYF. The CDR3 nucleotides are TGTGCCAGCAGTGAACGGACTAGCGGGTCCATTCCGGAGACCCAGTACTTC. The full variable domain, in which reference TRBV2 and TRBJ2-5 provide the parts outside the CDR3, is EPEVTQTPSHQVTQMGQEVILRCVPISNHLYFYWYRQILGQKVEFLVSFYNNEISEKSEIFDDQFSVERPDGSNFTLKIRSTKLEDSAMYFCASSERTSGSIPETQYFGPGTRLLVL.

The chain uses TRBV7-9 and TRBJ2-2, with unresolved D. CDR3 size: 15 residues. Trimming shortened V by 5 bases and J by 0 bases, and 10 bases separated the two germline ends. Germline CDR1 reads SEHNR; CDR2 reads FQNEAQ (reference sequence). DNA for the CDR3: TGTGCCAGCAGCCGAACACCTACGAACACCGGGGAGCTGTTTTTT. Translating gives CASSRTPTNTGELFF.

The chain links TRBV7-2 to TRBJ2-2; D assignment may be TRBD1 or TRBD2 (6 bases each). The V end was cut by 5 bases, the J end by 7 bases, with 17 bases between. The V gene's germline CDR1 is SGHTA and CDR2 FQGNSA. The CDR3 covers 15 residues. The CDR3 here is CASSPQGRDGGELFF. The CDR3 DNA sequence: TGTGCCAGCAGCCCCCAGGGGCGGGATGGCGGGGAGCTGTTTTTT.

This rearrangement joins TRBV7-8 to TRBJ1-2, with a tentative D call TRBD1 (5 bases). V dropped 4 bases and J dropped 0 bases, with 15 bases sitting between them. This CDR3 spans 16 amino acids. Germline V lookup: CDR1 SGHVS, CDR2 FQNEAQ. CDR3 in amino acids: CASSWGIRTANYGYTF. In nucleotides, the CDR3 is TGTGCCAGCAGCTGGGGGATCAGGACTGCTAACTATGGCTACACCTTC.

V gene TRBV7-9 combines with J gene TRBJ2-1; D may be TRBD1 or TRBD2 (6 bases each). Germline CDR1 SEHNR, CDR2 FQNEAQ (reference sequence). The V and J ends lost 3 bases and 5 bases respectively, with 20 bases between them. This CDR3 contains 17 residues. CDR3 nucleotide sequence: TGTGCCAGCAGCTTGAAGGGGGGCGGCGTGGTCAACAATGAGCAGTTCTTC. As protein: CASSLKGGGVVNNEQFF.

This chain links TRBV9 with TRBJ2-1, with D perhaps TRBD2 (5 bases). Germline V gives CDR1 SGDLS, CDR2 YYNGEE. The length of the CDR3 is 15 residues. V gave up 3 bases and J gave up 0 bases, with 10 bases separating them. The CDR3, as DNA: TGTGCCAGCAGCGCGACGGGGAGCTCCTACAATGAGCAGTTCTTC. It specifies CASSATGSSYNEQFF.

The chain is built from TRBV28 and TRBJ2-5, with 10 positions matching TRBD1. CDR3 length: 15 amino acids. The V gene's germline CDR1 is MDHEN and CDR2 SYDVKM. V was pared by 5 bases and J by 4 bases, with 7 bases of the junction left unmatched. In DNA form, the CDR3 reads TGTGCCAGCAGTACCCCGACAGGGGGCGCAGAGACCCAGTACTTC. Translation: CASSTPTGGAETQYF.

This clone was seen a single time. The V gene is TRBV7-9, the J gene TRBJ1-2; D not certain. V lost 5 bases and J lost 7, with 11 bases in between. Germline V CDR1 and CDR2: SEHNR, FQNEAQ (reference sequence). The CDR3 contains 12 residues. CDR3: CASSPGPPGYTF. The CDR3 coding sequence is TGTGCCAGCAGCCCCGGTCCTCCTGGCTACACCTTC. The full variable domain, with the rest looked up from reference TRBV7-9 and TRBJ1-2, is DTGVSQNPRHKITKRGQNVTFRCDPISEHNRLYWYRQTLGQGPEFLTYFQNEAQLEKSRLLSDRFSAERPKGSFSTLEIQRTEQGDSAMYLCASSPGPPGYTFGSGTRLTVV.

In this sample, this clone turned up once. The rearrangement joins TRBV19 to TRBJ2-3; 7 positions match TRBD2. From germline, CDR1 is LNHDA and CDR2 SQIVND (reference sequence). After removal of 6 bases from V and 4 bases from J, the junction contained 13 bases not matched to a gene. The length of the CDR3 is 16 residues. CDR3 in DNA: TGTGCCAGTAGCCCCCCGAGAGCGGGGTGGGCAGATACGCAGTATTTT. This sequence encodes CASSPPRAGWADTQYF.

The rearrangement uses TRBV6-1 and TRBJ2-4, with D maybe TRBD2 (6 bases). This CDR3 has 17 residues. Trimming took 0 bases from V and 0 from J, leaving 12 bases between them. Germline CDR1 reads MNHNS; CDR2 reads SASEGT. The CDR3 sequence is CASSEARGTLAKNIQYF. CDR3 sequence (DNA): TGTGCCAGCAGTGAAGCTCGGGGGACCTTAGCCAAAAACATTCAGTACTTC.

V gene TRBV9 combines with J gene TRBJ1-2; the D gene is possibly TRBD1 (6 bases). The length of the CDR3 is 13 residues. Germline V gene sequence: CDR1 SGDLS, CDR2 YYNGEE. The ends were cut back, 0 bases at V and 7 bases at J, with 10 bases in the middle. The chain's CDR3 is CASSVAGAAGYTF. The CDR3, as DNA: TGTGCCAGCAGCGTAGCAGGGGCGGCTGGCTACACCTTC. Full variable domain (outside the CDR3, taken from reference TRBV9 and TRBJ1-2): DSGVTQTPKHLITATGQRVTLRCSPRSGDLSVYWYQQSLDQGLQFLIQYYNGEERAKGNILERFSAQQFPDLHSELNLSSLELGDSALYFCASSVAGAAGYTFGSGTRLTVV.

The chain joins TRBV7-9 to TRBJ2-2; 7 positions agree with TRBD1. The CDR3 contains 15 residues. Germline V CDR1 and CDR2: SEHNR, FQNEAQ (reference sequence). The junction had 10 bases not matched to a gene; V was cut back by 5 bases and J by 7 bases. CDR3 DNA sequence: TGTGCCAGCAGCCTAAGACAGGGCGGTATCGGGGAGCTGTTTTTT. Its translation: CASSLRQGGIGELFF.

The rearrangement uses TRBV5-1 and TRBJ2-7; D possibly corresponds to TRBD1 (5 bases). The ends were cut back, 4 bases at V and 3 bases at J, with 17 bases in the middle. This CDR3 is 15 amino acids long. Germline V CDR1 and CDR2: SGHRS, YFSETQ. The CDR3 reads CASSVEGPGIYEQYF. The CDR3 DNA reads TGCGCCAGCAGCGTGGAAGGACCAGGGATCTACGAGCAGTACTTC. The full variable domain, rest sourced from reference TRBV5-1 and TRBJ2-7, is KAGVTQTPRYLIKTRGQQVTLSCSPISGHRSVSWYQQTPGQGLQFLFEYFSETQRNKGNFPGRFSGRQFSNSRSEMNVSTLELGDSALYLCASSVEGPGIYEQYFGPGTRLTVT.

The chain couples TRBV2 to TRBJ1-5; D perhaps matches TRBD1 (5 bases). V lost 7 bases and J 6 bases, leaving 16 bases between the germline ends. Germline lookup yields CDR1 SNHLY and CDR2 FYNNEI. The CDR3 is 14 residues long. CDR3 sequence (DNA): TGTGCCAGCAACCCGGACGGGGGAGGTCAGCCCCAGCATTTT. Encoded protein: CASNPDGGGQPQHF.

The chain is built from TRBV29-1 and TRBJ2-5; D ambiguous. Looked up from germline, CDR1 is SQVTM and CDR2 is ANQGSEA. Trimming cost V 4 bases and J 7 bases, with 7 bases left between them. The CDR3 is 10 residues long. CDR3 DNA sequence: TGCAGCGTTGTTGCCTGGACCCAGTACTTC. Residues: CSVVAWTQYF.

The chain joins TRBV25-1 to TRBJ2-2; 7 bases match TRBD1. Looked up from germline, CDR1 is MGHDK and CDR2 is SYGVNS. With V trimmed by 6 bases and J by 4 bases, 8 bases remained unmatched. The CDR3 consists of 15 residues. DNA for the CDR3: TGTGCCAGCAGCGATGCGACAGGGCCCACCGGGGAGCTGTTTTTT. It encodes CASSDATGPTGELFF. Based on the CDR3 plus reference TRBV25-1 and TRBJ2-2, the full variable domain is EADIYQTPRYLVIGTGKKITLECSQTMGHDKMYWYQQDPGMELHLIHYSYGVNSTEKGDLSSESTVSRIRTEHFPLTLESARPSHTSQYLCASSDATGPTGELFFGEGSRLTVL.

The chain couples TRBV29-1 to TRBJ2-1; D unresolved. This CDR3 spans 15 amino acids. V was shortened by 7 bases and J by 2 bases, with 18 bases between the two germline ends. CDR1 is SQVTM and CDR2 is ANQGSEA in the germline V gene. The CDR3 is CSAQPQRSPYNEQFF. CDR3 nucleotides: TGCAGCGCCCAACCTCAGAGGTCTCCCTACAATGAGCAGTTCTTC.

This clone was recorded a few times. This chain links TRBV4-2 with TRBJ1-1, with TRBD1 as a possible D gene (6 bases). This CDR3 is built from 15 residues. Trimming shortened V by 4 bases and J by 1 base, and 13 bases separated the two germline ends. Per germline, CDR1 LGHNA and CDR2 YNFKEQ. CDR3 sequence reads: CASSPGEGQNTEAFF. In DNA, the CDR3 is TGTGCCAGCAGCCCCGGGGAGGGACAGAACACTGAAGCTTTCTTT.

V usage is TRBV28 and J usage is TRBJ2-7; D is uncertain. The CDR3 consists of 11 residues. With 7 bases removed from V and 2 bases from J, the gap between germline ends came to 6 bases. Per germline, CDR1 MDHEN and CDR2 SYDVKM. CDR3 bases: TGTGCCAGCACTTCAGCCTACGAGCAGTACTTC. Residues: CASTSAYEQYF. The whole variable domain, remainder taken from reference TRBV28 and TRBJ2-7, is DVKVTQSSRYLVKRTGEKVFLECVQDMDHENMFWYRQDPGLGLRLIYFSYDVKMKEKGDIPEGYSVSREKKERFSLILESASTNQTSMYLCASTSAYEQYFGPGTRLTVT.

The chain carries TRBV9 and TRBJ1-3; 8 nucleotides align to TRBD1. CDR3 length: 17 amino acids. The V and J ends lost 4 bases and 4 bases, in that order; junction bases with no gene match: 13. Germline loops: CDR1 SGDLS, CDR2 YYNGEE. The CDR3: CASSRTRQGLGGNTIYF. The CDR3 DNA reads TGTGCCAGCAGCCGGACGAGACAGGGGTTGGGGGGAAACACCATATATTTT.

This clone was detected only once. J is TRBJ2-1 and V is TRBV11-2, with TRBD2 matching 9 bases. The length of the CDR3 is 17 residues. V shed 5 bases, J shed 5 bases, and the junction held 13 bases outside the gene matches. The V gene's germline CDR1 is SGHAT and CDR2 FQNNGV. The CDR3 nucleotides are TGTGCCAGCAGCAGCAACTTAGCGGGAGATCGGAACAATGAGCAGTTCTTC. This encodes CASSSNLAGDRNNEQFF.

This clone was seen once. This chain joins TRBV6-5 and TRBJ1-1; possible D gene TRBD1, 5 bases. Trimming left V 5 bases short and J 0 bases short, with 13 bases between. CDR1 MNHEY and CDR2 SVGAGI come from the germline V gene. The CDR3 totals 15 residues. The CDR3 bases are TGTGCCAGCAGTCCAGGGAAGGCAATGAACACTGAAGCTTTCTTT. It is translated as CASSPGKAMNTEAFF.

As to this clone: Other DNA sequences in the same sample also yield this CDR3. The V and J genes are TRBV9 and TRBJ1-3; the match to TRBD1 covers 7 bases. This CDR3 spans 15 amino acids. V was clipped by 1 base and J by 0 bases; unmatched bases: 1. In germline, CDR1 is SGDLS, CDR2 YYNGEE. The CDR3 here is CASSVQGDSGNTIYF. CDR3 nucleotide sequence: TGTGCCAGCAGCGTACAGGGGGACTCTGGAAACACCATATATTTT.

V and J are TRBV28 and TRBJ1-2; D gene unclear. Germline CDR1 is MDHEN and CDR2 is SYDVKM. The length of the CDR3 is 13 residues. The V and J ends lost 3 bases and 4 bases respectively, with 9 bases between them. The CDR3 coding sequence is TGTGCCAGCAGTTTTTCGGAGGGCTATGGCTACACCTTC. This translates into CASSFSEGYGYTF.

The CDR3 nucleotides are TGTGCCAGCAGCCTCCCCCTTGGACTAGCGGGAGTAAGCCACGAGCAGTACTTC. It encodes CASSLPLGLAGVSHEQYF. The chain uses TRBV7-2 and TRBJ2-7; 13 bases map to TRBD2. The V segment lost 5 bases and the J segment 5 bases; nucleotides outside the gene matches: 15. This CDR3 contains 18 residues. CDR1 is SGHTA and CDR2 is FQGNSA in the germline V gene. The whole variable domain, filled in from reference TRBV7-2 and TRBJ2-7, reads GAGVSQSPSNKVTEKGKDVELRCDPISGHTALYWYRQSLGQGLEFLIYFQGNSAPDKSGLPSDRFSAERTGGSVSTLTIQRTQQEDSAVYLCASSLPLGLAGVSHEQYFGPGTRLTVT.

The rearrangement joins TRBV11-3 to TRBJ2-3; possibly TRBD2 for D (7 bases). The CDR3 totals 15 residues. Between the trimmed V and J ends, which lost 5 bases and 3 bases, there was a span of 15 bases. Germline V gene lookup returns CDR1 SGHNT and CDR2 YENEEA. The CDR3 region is CASSLGGAGTDTQYF. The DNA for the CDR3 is TGTGCCAGCAGCCTGGGGGGGGCAGGGACAGATACGCAGTATTTT.